The rows below give T cell receptor beta chains drawn from one sample of a study of T cells in Graves' hyperthyroidism and ophthalmopathy. TCRdb re-called the multiplex PCR reads with MiXCR, one entry per CDR3 protein. The sample contains around 500,000 distinct CDR3 sequences, about 16% of which appear only once. Sequencing used blood. Every receptor here comes from a woman under 40 with Graves' ophthalmopathy. The CDR3 runs from the conserved cysteine through the conserved F or W.

CDR3 protein: CASSLGGSGTVSYEQYF
V gene: TRBV7-9
J gene: TRBJ2-7

CDR3 protein: CASSQRPAYNEQFF
V gene: TRBV14
J gene: TRBJ2-1

CDR3 protein: CASSLGAGGLGEQFF
V gene: TRBV7-7
J gene: TRBJ2-1

CDR3 protein: CASSPRNNYEQYF
V gene: TRBV6-2/TRBV6-3
J gene: TRBJ2-7

CDR3 protein: CASSPGNSGKGEQYF
V gene: TRBV7-2
J gene: TRBJ2-7

CDR3 protein: CAISPDRAGGYTF
V gene: TRBV10-3
J gene: TRBJ1-2

CDR3 protein: CASSSSVGPQETQYF
V gene: TRBV6-2/TRBV6-3
J gene: TRBJ2-5

CDR3 protein: CSAIQGRGYTF
V gene: TRBV20-1
J gene: TRBJ1-2

CDR3 protein: CASSYPAGEVGSYEQYF
V gene: TRBV6-2/TRBV6-3
J gene: TRBJ2-7

CDR3 protein: CSASSVWNSPLHF
V gene: TRBV20-1
J gene: TRBJ1-6

CDR3 protein: CASSYSEVYEQYF
V gene: TRBV6-2/TRBV6-3
J gene: TRBJ2-7

CDR3 protein: CASSPGTSGRALYNEQFF
V gene: TRBV28
J gene: TRBJ2-1

CDR3 protein: CASSLEGLTNYGYTF
V gene: TRBV7-9
J gene: TRBJ1-2

CDR3 protein: CATTKSGQGGNTIYF
V gene: TRBV6-1
J gene: TRBJ1-3

CDR3 protein: CASSRRTGGPYEQYF
V gene: TRBV5-1
J gene: TRBJ2-7

CDR3 protein: CASSQAAPLAGGREQYF
V gene: TRBV5-1
J gene: TRBJ2-7

CDR3 protein: CASEKGVTTEAFF
V gene: TRBV25-1
J gene: TRBJ1-1

CDR3 protein: CASSQQGGNEKLFF
V gene: TRBV28
J gene: TRBJ1-4

CDR3 protein: CASSGTSTGGFSYEQYF
V gene: TRBV11-3
J gene: TRBJ2-7

CDR3 protein: CASSYSRDSEAFF
V gene: TRBV6-6
J gene: TRBJ1-1

CDR3 protein: CSVGVSGPHEQYF
V gene: TRBV29-1
J gene: TRBJ2-7

CDR3 protein: CASRSDRGTGAADTQYF
V gene: TRBV6-1
J gene: TRBJ2-3

CDR3 protein: CSAGTSGAVLAKNIQYF
V gene: TRBV20-1
J gene: TRBJ2-4

CDR3 protein: CATTVGHRGREAYNEQFF
V gene: TRBV24-1
J gene: TRBJ2-1

CDR3 protein: CASSSGTREGETQYF
V gene: TRBV5-8
J gene: TRBJ2-5

CDR3 protein: CASSSRTIRSNQPQHF
V gene: TRBV6-2/TRBV6-3
J gene: TRBJ1-5

CDR3 protein: CASSLNSLTNEQFF
V gene: TRBV7-3
J gene: TRBJ2-1

CDR3 protein: CASSFSRAENIQYF
V gene: TRBV28
J gene: TRBJ2-4

CDR3 protein: CASRGPGEQYF
V gene: TRBV6-1
J gene: TRBJ2-7

CDR3 protein: CASSFRQGAFETSSYNEQFF
V gene: TRBV7-9
J gene: TRBJ2-1

CDR3 protein: CSATKRGGRAANEQFF
V gene: TRBV20-1
J gene: TRBJ2-1

CDR3 protein: CASSLWLGNTEAFF
V gene: TRBV28
J gene: TRBJ1-1

CDR3 protein: CSVRTAGLDDEQYF
V gene: TRBV29-1
J gene: TRBJ2-7

CDR3 protein: CSARRGSGANVLTF
V gene: TRBV20-1
J gene: TRBJ2-6

CDR3 protein: CASSLELAGYEQYF
V gene: TRBV27
J gene: TRBJ2-7

CDR3 protein: CASSLRGGIDQPQHF
V gene: TRBV7-9
J gene: TRBJ1-5

CDR3 protein: CASTSSSYEQYF
V gene: TRBV19
J gene: TRBJ2-7

CDR3 protein: CSVEQGALGGEQYF
V gene: TRBV29-1
J gene: TRBJ2-7

CDR3 protein: CASSHRVYEQYF
V gene: TRBV6-2/TRBV6-3
J gene: TRBJ2-7

CDR3 protein: CASSLGTTGGNEQYF
V gene: TRBV27
J gene: TRBJ2-7